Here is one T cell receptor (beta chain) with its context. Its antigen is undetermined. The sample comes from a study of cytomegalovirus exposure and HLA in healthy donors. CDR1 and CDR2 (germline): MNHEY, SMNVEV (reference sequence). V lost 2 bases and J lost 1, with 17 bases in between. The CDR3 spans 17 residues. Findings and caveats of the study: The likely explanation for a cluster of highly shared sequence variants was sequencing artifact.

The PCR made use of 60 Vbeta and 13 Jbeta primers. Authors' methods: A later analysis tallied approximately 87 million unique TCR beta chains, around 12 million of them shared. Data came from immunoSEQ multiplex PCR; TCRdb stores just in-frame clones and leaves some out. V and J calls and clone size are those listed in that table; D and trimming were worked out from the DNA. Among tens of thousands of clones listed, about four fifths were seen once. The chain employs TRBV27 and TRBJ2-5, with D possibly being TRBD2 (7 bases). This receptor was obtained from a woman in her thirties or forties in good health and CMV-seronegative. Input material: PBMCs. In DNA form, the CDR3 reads TGTGCCAGCAGTTTAAGGGGGTGGGGGGGCTCCCAAGAGACCCAGTACTTC. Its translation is CASSLRGWGGSQETQYF.